These 18 T cell receptor beta chains came from one sample sequenced in a study of T cells in Graves' hyperthyroidism and ophthalmopathy. Researchers took RNA transcripts and amplified the TCR beta CDR3 regions from them. HTBI primers were the set used in a first-round RT-PCR of the TCR CDR3. A single record per CDR3 protein comes from TCRdb applying MiXCR to the multiplex PCR reads. The data show fewer than 550,000 distinct CDR3 sequences, with around 22% seen just once and approximately 10% held by the top ten. The sequenced sample consisted of blood. The receptors derive from a woman in her twenties or thirties with Graves' ophthalmopathy.

There are many counts of this clonotype. V gene TRBV20-1 combines with J gene TRBJ1-2; D is uncertain. CDR3 length: 18 residues. Germline assignment: CDR1 DFQATT and CDR2 SNEGSKA (reference sequence). Trimming removed 5 bases from V and 5 bases from J, with 30 bases in between. The CDR3 region is CSAYSYTGPKAGSYGYTF. The CDR3 region has the DNA TGCAGTGCTTACTCCTACACCGGGCCCAAAGCGGGCTCGTATGGCTACACCTTC.

This clonotype was detected many times. The CDR3 sequence: CASSQDMEGRTEAFF. Here the CDR3 DNA reads TGCGCCAGCAGCCAAGATATGGAGGGACGCACTGAAGCTTTCTTT. The V gene is TRBV4-3, the J gene TRBJ1-1; tentatively, D is TRBD1 (5 bases). Germline V gene data show CDR1 as LGHNA and CDR2 as YSLEER. Deletions cut 0 bases from V and 4 bases from J, with 12 bases between. The length of the CDR3 is 15 residues.

This clonotype was seen only a few times. The gene calls are TRBV7-9 and TRBJ2-1; D gene unclear. Germline loops: CDR1 SEHNR, CDR2 FQNEAQ (reference sequence). Trimming pared 1 base from V and 4 bases from J, leaving 5 bases between. The CDR3 has 13 amino acids. The CDR3 nucleotides read TGTGCCAGCAGCTTAGGTGAATACAATGAGCAGTTCTTC. Protein sequence: CASSLGEYNEQFF.

As concerns this clonotype: This likely comes from a read error, as the CDR3 has no conserved phenylalanine or tryptophan at its end. The chain links TRBV6-1 to TRBJ1-1; D is undetermined. CDR1 and CDR2 from the germline V gene are MNHNS and SASEGT. The CDR3 is made up of 11 amino acids. The CDR3 DNA follows: TGTTCCACCTGGGGTAGCACTGAAGCTTTCGTT. It codes for CSTWGSTEAFV.

V gene TRBV11-2 combines with J gene TRBJ2-7; TRBD1 matches at 7 bases. CDR1 is SGHAT, CDR2 FQNNGV, per germline. There are 17 residues in the CDR3. Trimming at V came to 2 bases and at J to 0 bases, leaving 10 bases not matched to a gene. In DNA, the CDR3 is TGTGCCAGCAGCTTACTTGTAGTACGGGACAGCTCCTACGAGCAGTACTTC. This translates into CASSLLVVRDSSYEQYF.

Ten or more counts support this clonotype. V and J are TRBV7-9 and TRBJ1-1; 9 nucleotides match TRBD1. Germline trimming cut 6 bases from V and 7 bases from J; bases unmatched to any gene: 9. Germline V lookup: CDR1 SEHNR, CDR2 FQNEAQ (reference sequence). The CDR3 consists of 14 residues. In DNA, the CDR3 is TGTGCCAGCAGTCCCCTTACAGGGGGCGGTGAAGCTTTCTTT. Protein: CASSPLTGGGEAFF.

This rearrangement joins TRBV28 to TRBJ2-7; D unresolved. V was pared by 7 bases and J by 1 base, with 14 bases between. This CDR3 contains 14 residues. The germline CDR1 and CDR2 sequences are MDHEN and SYDVKM. The CDR3 loop is CASTLTTDSYEQYF. The CDR3 DNA is TGTGCCAGCACCTTGACGACGGATTCCTACGAGCAGTACTTC. Full variable domain (outside the CDR3, taken from reference TRBV28 and TRBJ2-7): DVKVTQSSRYLVKRTGEKVFLECVQDMDHENMFWYRQDPGLGLRLIYFSYDVKMKEKGDIPEGYSVSREKKERFSLILESASTNQTSMYLCASTLTTDSYEQYFGPGTRLTVT.

The CDR3 bases are TGCGCCAGCAGCCTTTATATTCAGGGGGCGAACACCGGGGAGCTGTTTTTT. It codes for CASSLYIQGANTGELFF. The J gene is TRBJ2-2, the V gene TRBV5-1; 7 positions match TRBD1. J lost 0 bases, V lost 4 bases, and 9 bases had no gene match. This CDR3 contains 17 residues. Germline values: CDR1 SGHRS, CDR2 YFSETQ.

A few counts support this clonotype. The gene calls are TRBV20-1 and TRBJ1-2, with no clear D. The CDR3 runs 14 residues. CDR1 is DFQATT, CDR2 SNEGSKA, per germline (reference sequence). The germline V and J ends were trimmed by 0 bases and 6 bases, with 14 bases remaining between them. The CDR3 here is CSARDLTSRDGYTF. The CDR3 coding sequence is TGCAGTGCTAGAGATCTGACATCTCGAGATGGCTACACCTTC.

In its sample, this clonotype was seen many times. The chain links TRBV29-1 to TRBJ2-5, with 10 bases aligning to TRBD1. The CDR3 covers 15 residues. The junction had 9 bases not matched to a gene; V was cut back by 1 base and J by 7 bases. Germline-derived CDR1 and CDR2 are SQVTM and ANQGSEA. The CDR3 loop reads CSVEGIPGQGTTQYF. The CDR3 DNA follows: TGCAGCGTTGAAGGAATTCCGGGACAGGGGACGACCCAGTACTTC.

The table lists this clonotype with many counts. V gene TRBV12-3 or TRBV12-4 combines with J gene TRBJ2-7; TRBD2 might be the D (5 bases). The CDR3 length is 15 residues. V dropped 6 bases and J dropped 6 bases, with 21 bases sitting between them. Here the CDR3 reads CASSPKGLAAFEQYF. The CDR3 DNA is TGTGCCAGCAGCCCTAAGGGCCTAGCTGCGTTCGAGCAGTACTTC.

This clonotype was detected many times. This chain uses TRBV20-1 with TRBJ1-5, with a tentative D call TRBD1 (6 bases). Germline loops: CDR1 DFQATT, CDR2 SNEGSKA (reference sequence). V lost 0 bases, J lost 4 bases, and 13 bases lay in between. The CDR3 runs 15 residues. Here the CDR3 DNA reads TGCAGTGCTAGAGAATCCGGACAGATTAATCAGCCCCAGCATTTT. Translating it yields CSARESGQINQPQHF.

This clonotype was observed a handful of times. The rearrangement links TRBV28 to TRBJ2-7; TRBD1 matches at 7 bases. The V gene's germline CDR1 is MDHEN and CDR2 SYDVKM. The junction had 14 bases not matched to a gene; V was cut back by 5 bases and J by 7 bases. The CDR3 is 15 residues long. The CDR3 spells CASSPTGELYGEQYF. In DNA, the CDR3 is TGTGCCAGCAGTCCCACAGGGGAGCTATACGGTGAGCAGTACTTC.

This clonotype was observed at least ten times. J is TRBJ2-2 and V is TRBV12-3 or TRBV12-4; no clear D. V shed 6 bases and J shed 0 bases, with 5 bases lying between them. The CDR3 runs 13 residues. The CDR3 protein is CASRDANTGELFF. The CDR3 region has the DNA TGTGCCAGCAGGGACGCGAACACCGGGGAGCTGTTTTTT.

This clonotype turned up a few times. This chain connects TRBV12-3 or TRBV12-4 to TRBJ2-5, with 8 bases fitting TRBD1. Unmatched junction bases numbered 6, after V lost 3 bases and J lost 6 bases. The CDR3 has 14 residues. CDR3 nucleotide sequence: TGTGCCAGCAGTTTGGACAGGGAGTGGAAGACCCAGTACTTC. Translating gives CASSLDREWKTQYF.

This clonotype has at least ten counts. V is TRBV6-5 and J is TRBJ1-2; the match to TRBD1 covers 7 bases. CDR3 length equals 14 residues. The germline CDR1 and CDR2 sequences are MNHEY and SVGAGI. V lost 8 bases, J lost 5 bases, and 11 bases stayed unmatched. The CDR3: CASQGGYPHYGYTF. CDR3 nucleotide sequence: TGTGCCAGCCAGGGGGGGTACCCCCATTATGGCTACACCTTC.

The V call is TRBV6-1, the J call TRBJ2-7; D perhaps matches TRBD1 (6 bases). The CDR3 runs 15 residues. Trimming stripped 0 bases from V and 2 bases from J, with 11 bases between. Germline CDR1 MNHNS, CDR2 SASEGT. CDR3: CASSEAGTLTYEQYF. As DNA, the CDR3 is TGTGCCAGCAGTGAAGCTGGGACACTAACCTACGAGCAGTACTTC.

This clonotype was counted only a few times. The chain combines TRBV18 with TRBJ1-6; D is possibly TRBD1 (5 bases). This CDR3 comprises 14 residues. Trimming pared 3 bases from V and 8 bases from J, leaving 11 bases between. CDR1 KGHSH and CDR2 LQKENI come from the germline V gene. The CDR3 nucleotides read TGTGCCAGCTCACCCCAGGGTTTAGATTCACCCCTCCACTTT. Protein product: CASSPQGLDSPLHF. Complete variable domain (other parts from reference TRBV18 and TRBJ1-6): NAGVMQNPRHLVRRRGQEARLRCSPMKGHSHVYWYRQLPEEGLKFMVYLQKENIIDESGMPKERFSAEFPKEGPSILRIQQVVRGDSAAYFCASSPQGLDSPLHFGNGTRLTVT.